This T cell receptor (beta chain) was sequenced during a study of blood T cell repertoires in COVID-19. As for the study in general: The samples span acute and convalescent COVID-19 from the United States, Italy and Spain.

Using immunoSEQ multiplex PCR, the repertoire was profiled, and TCRdb retains in-frame clones only, with some absent. Found here are 50,000 to 75,000 clones, more than 60% of them singletons; the top ten hold approximately 5%. Between the trimmed V and J ends, which lost 2 bases and 0 bases, there was a span of 11 bases. The germline V gene has CDR1 SGHNT and CDR2 YYREEE (reference sequence). The CDR3 has 16 amino acids. Material for sequencing was peripheral blood. This clonotype was sampled from a human donor in a cohort sampled during active COVID-19. The chain combines TRBV5-4 with TRBJ1-4; D perhaps matches TRBD1 (6 bases). CDR3 sequence reads: CASSLNREPTNEKLFF. The CDR3 DNA follows: TGTGCCAGCAGCTTAAACAGGGAACCAACTAATGAAAAACTGTTTTTT.